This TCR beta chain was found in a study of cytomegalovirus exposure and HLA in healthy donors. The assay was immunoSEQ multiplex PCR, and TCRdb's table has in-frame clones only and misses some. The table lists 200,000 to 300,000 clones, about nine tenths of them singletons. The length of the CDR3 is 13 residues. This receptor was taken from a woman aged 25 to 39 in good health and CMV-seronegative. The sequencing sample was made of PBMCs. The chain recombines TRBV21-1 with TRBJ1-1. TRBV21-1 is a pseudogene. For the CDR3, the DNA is TGTGCCAGCGGCGACGACGTGAACACTGAAGCTTTCTTT. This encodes CASGDDVNTEAFF.